A single sample is the source of the 6 T cell receptor beta chains below, sequenced in a study of Ad26.COV2.S vaccination and SARS-CoV-2 variants (TCRdb year 2021). Receptor amplification or capture employed the immunoSEQ multiplex PCR assay. Entries here come from immuneACCESS through TCRdb and include only in-frame sequences with V and J called. Some clones fail to appear in such tables; in the studies checked, an unresolved V gene covers under half of the shortfall, and the cause of the remainder is unknown. This sample has 250,000 or so clones in its table, and roughly nine tenths of those were observed once. Of the sample, less than 3.5% falls within the top ten clones. In the paper's terms, the treatment or condition label means: roughly 19 received Ad26.COV2.S at low or high dose, single or two shots; five or six received placebo; per-sample allocation not given. Repertoires of vaccine and placebo recipients were sequenced from samples taken on day 63 after the first injection.

The source material was peripheral blood, sampled in a trial of Ad26.COV2.S vaccine versus placebo. These receptors all stem from a person between 18 and 65 years old who received the Ad26.COV2.S COVID-19 vaccine or a placebo.

The V and J genes are TRBV5-6 and TRBJ2-7; 7 bases agree with TRBD1. There are 15 residues in the CDR3. Per the germline V gene, CDR1 is SGHDT and CDR2 is YYEEEE. After removal of 6 bases from V and 4 bases from J, the junction contained 13 bases not matched to a gene. The CDR3 region is CASTFGDREVYEQYV. The CDR3 DNA sequence: TGTGCCAGCACCTTCGGGGACAGAGAAGTTTACGAGCAGTACGTC.

This chain connects TRBV30 to TRBJ2-2, with D tentatively TRBD1 (5 bases). The CDR3 is made up of 15 amino acids. CDR1 GTSNPN and CDR2 SVGIG come from the germline V gene (reference sequence). The ends were cut back, 0 bases at V and 5 bases at J, with 13 bases in the middle. The CDR3 loop is CAWSVGQLGTGELFF. The CDR3 DNA reads TGTGCCTGGAGTGTGGGGCAGTTAGGGACCGGGGAGCTGTTTTTT.

The rearrangement links TRBV5-1 to TRBJ1-2; D might be TRBD1 (5 bases). Germline V lookup: CDR1 SGHRS, CDR2 YFSETQ. The CDR3 covers 13 residues. V shed 0 bases and J shed 5 bases, with 8 bases lying between them. CDR3 in DNA: TGCGCCAGCAGCTTGGCGGGGGAGTATGGCTACACCTTC. As protein: CASSLAGEYGYTF.

A few counts support this clone. The chain has TRBV30 and TRBJ1-5; no firm D call. V was clipped by 0 bases and J by 5 bases, with 11 bases between them. Per the germline V gene, CDR1 is GTSNPN and CDR2 is SVGIG (reference sequence). The CDR3 contains 14 residues. DNA of the CDR3: TGTGCCTGGAGTGTCACCCCGGGCGATCAGCCCCAGCATTTT. It specifies CAWSVTPGDQPQHF.

This chain links TRBV7-2 with TRBJ2-1, with 7 bases matching TRBD1. V was clipped by 5 bases and J by 9 bases; unmatched bases: 10. This CDR3 comprises 14 residues. Germline V lookup: CDR1 SGHTA, CDR2 FQGNSA. The CDR3 sequence: CASSPTGALGEQFF. CDR3 sequence (DNA): TGTGCCAGCAGCCCAACAGGGGCCCTCGGTGAGCAGTTCTTC.

The chain uses TRBV27 and TRBJ2-3; TRBD2 matches 13 bases. Germline CDR1 MNHEY, CDR2 SMNVEV (reference sequence). The CDR3 runs 17 residues. The V and J ends lost 5 bases and 4 bases, in that order; junction bases with no gene match: 9. The CDR3 DNA follows: TGTGCCAGCAGTCCTACTAGCGGGAGGGCCAGGGCAGATACGCAGTATTTT. This codes for CASSPTSGRARADTQYF.